This T cell receptor beta chain derives from a study of beta chain features in type 1 diabetes. Background on the study: Examination covered around 98,000,000 sorted cells spanning all samples.

The whole isolated RNA underwent reverse transcription, so sequencing captured expressed TCRB transcripts. Here immunoSEQ multiplex PCR was the method, and the copy in TCRdb shows in-frame clones only, minus some. The profile shows some 500,000 clones, 11% of them singletons. This clone was observed a few times. Sequences were obtained from naive CD4+ T cells from blood. The receptor was derived from a woman aged 18 to 35 in good health.

DNA of the CDR3: TGTGCCAGCAGCTTAACCCCGGGACTAGGGCCGAATGAGCAGTTCTTC. Protein product: CASSLTPGLGPNEQFF. The chain combines TRBV7-9 with TRBJ2-1; 8 bases are shared with TRBD2. The junction had 10 bases not matched to a gene; V was cut back by 2 bases and J by 7 bases. This CDR3 region has 16 residues. In germline, CDR1 is SEHNR, CDR2 FQNEAQ (reference sequence).